This is a list of T cell receptor beta chains from one sample in a study of blood T cell repertoires in COVID-19. Sequenced by immunoSEQ multiplex PCR; TCRdb stores in-frame clones only, minus some. Of fewer than 600,000 clones listed, approximately 88% are singletons. The sample consisted of PBMCs or T cells enriched from blood (not recorded which). The receptor set was obtained from a woman in her 40s who had recovered from COVID-19. Each CDR3 is given with its conserved first and last residue. A D gene is named only where the DNA matches it firmly.

>TRBD1|TRBV11-2
CASSRDRGGEKLFF
>TRBD1|TRBV18
CASSPPVGTGAYEQYF
>.|TRBV2
CASSRRLNQPQHF
>.|TRBV9
CASSVEVGGYGYTF
>TRBD2|TRBV11-3
CASSLLGLADNEQFF
>TRBD1|TRBV11-2
CASSSGPDRDAYEQYF
>.|TRBV11-1
CASSLGQRQPNTEAFF
>.|TRBV5-5
CASSPLGASYEQYF
>.|TRBV9
CASSVAQGSTGELFF
>.|TRBV7-9
CASSLEEGANSPLHF
>.|TRBV3-1/TRBV3-2
CASSHGARETQYF
>TRBD2|TRBV3-1/TRBV3-2
CASSRLADEQYF
>TRBD2|TRBV7-2
CASSLVGLAGGAGELFF
>.|TRBV30
CAWKANFLRARNTEAFF
>.|TRBV18
CASSLVSGVGTEAFF
>TRBD1|TRBV27
CASSFKQGASGANVLTF
>.|TRBV27
CASRGLTYNEQFF
>TRBD1|TRBV29-1
CSTGTARSGYTF
>.|TRBV11-2
CASSSVITLFF
>.|TRBV4-3
CASSQDRVTNYGYTF
>.|TRBV7-8
CASSPLRGNTEAFF
>.|TRBV7-9
CASSFPPQGRKTGELFF
>TRBD1|TRBV27
CASSLVQGSNGYTF
>.|TRBV18
CASSSQQGSGNTIYF
>.|TRBV12-3/TRBV12-4
CASAGVGYTF
>.|TRBV30
CAWSVGATEAFF
>TRBD1|TRBV6-5
CASSGAGTGTNEQYF
>.|TRBV19
CASSIVMAVDNYGYTF
>.|TRBV19
CASSRQGDYGYTF
>TRBD1|TRBV3-1/TRBV3-2
CASSQPGTGTYEQYF
>.|TRBV4-1
CASSTTTGANYGYTF
>.|TRBV5-4
CASSSDVGEARYNSPLHF
>.|TRBV19
CASSMGLSEQFF
>.|TRBV24-1
CATSDSGGPAMYGYTF
>TRBD1|TRBV6-6
CASTSGQGYEQYF
>TRBD2|TRBV6-5
CASSSLAGGPYNEQFF
>TRBD1|TRBV7-2
CASRNGQGGGGYTF